This T cell receptor (beta chain) comes out of a study of Graves' ophthalmopathy and Graves' hyperthyroidism. The study's findings and limits: Progression of ophthalmopathy was predicted by the model with 60% to 71% sensitivity and roughly 74% specificity. Blood samples also showed most expanded thyroid clonotypes exceeding 0.001 frequency.

Amplification of TCR beta CDR3 regions used RNA transcripts. HTBI primers were employed in first-round RT-PCR, then a second-round multiplex PCR followed. One entry per CDR3 protein results from TCRdb running MiXCR on the multiplex PCR reads. Here the sample spans over a million distinct CDR3 sequences, less than 45% being singletons. CDR3 size: 14 residues. V lost 4 bases, J lost 5 bases, and 1 base stayed unmatched. Among the hyperthyroidism patients, all were newly diagnosed, aged 18 to 65, with under 2 months' duration. The sample holds many counts of this clonotype. Antigen: not known. This clonotype was obtained from an adult man with Graves' hyperthyroidism. This chain links TRBV12-3 or TRBV12-4 with TRBJ1-5; 11 bases agree with TRBD1. The specimen was peripheral blood or thyroid tissue (not recorded which). CDR3 DNA: TGTGCCAGCAGTTGGGACAGGGGGGATCAGCCCCAGCATTTT. It is translated as CASSWDRGDQPQHF.